The 14 T cell receptor beta chains in this list originate from one sample, sequenced in a study of beta chain features in type 1 diabetes (dated by TCRdb to 2017 to 2018). What the work shows at the level of the full study, not this receptor alone: A moderate but significant shortening of TCRB CDR3 length was observed in type 1 diabetes patients in all four CD4+ subsets.

Their specific antigens are unknown. Libraries came from the immunoSEQ multiplex PCR assay. All of the isolated RNA was reverse transcribed with the High Capacity cDNA Reverse Transcription Kit, so expressed TCRB transcripts were sequenced. Not all clones reach the TCRdb copy of this immuneACCESS table, which keeps in-frame sequences only. Checked studies attribute under half of the gap to unresolved V genes and leave the rest unexplained. This sample gives about 280,000 clones in total; 15% of them show up just once. The ten largest clones take up 0.015% to 0.017% of the sample. Sequencing was performed on naive CD4+ T cells from blood. Taken with the paper, the label for cell subset or site translates to: true naive CD4+ T cells. Source of these receptors: a man aged 18 to 30 with type 1 diabetes.

This clone was picked up a small number of times. The chain combines TRBV15 with TRBJ2-3; 13 bases map to TRBD2. V gave up 0 bases and J gave up 5 bases; unmatched junction bases: 5. Germline CDR1 is LNHNV and CDR2 is YYDKDF (reference sequence). CDR3 length: 17 amino acids. Here the CDR3 DNA reads TGTGCCACCAGCAGAGATGGGACTAGCGGGGCACAAGATACGCAGTATTTT. It encodes CATSRDGTSGAQDTQYF.

DNA of the CDR3: TGTGCCAGCAGCTTAGTAGGCAGGGAGGTCACCGGGGAGCTGTTTTTT. Protein product: CASSLVGREVTGELFF. The genes are TRBV7-2 and TRBJ2-2; possible D gene TRBD2, 6 bases. This CDR3 is built from 16 residues. CDR1 is SGHTA and CDR2 is FQGNSA in the germline V gene. With 1 base removed from V and 4 bases from J, the gap between germline ends came to 13 bases.

This sequence joins TRBV4-1 and TRBJ2-3; 11 bases align to TRBD1. The ends lost 3 bases at V and 6 bases at J; junction bases unmatched: 11. The CDR3 runs to 17 residues. Germline CDR1 MGHRA, CDR2 YSYEKL. CDR3 coding DNA: TGCGCCAGCAGCCACCGGACCGGGACAGGGGGTCCGGATACGCAGTATTTT. Amino acid sequence: CASSHRTGTGGPDTQYF.

This rearrangement joins TRBV10-3 to TRBJ2-7; the D gene is possibly TRBD2 (5 bases). The CDR3 totals 13 residues. V was pared by 11 bases and J by 0 bases, with 14 bases between. The germline V gene has CDR1 ENHRY and CDR2 SYGVKD. The CDR3 spells CAAGRADSYEQYF. The DNA for the CDR3 is TGTGCCGCCGGGCGGGCGGACTCCTACGAGCAGTACTTC.

V is TRBV7-6 and J is TRBJ2-3; tentative D call: TRBD2 (5 bases). The CDR3 covers 15 residues. The germline V gene encodes CDR1 SGHVS and CDR2 FNYEAQ. V lost 4 bases and J lost 1, with 12 bases in between. DNA for the CDR3: TGTGCCAGCAGCTCCCTGGTTAGCGGCACAGATACGCAGTATTTT. Translation gives CASSSLVSGTDTQYF.

A few counts support this clone. Here the CDR3 DNA reads TGCAGGGGCCCTAGCTCGAAGGGCTACACCTTC. It is translated as CRGPSSKGYTF. The J gene is TRBJ1-2, the V gene TRBV20-1; D is ambiguous. Germline CDR1 is DFQATT and CDR2 is SNEGSKA (reference sequence). The CDR3 spans 11 residues.

The genes are TRBV29-1 and TRBJ2-5; TRBD1 matches at 7 bases. The assigned J gene may be wrong: the sequence end matches TRBJ2-7 better. The CDR3 totals 13 residues. CDR1 and CDR2 from the germline V gene are SQVTM and ANQGSEA. CDR3 coding DNA: TGCAGCGTGGGCCAAGGGGGCTACTACGAGCAGTACTTC. This sequence encodes CSVGQGGYYEQYF.

This clone showed up just a few times. V and J are TRBV5-4 and TRBJ2-3; 11 bases agree with TRBD2. CDR1 SGHNT and CDR2 YYREEE come from the germline V gene (reference sequence). This CDR3 has 18 residues. V shed 0 bases, J shed 1 base, and the junction held 7 bases outside the gene matches. DNA of the CDR3: TGTGCCAGCAGCTTGGTAGCGGGGGGGCGGCTGGGCACAGATACGCAGTATTTT. Encoded protein: CASSLVAGGRLGTDTQYF.

The chain is built from TRBV29-1 and TRBJ2-1; D gene ambiguous. The CDR3 runs to 13 residues. V lost 3 bases, J lost 9 bases, and 15 bases lay in between. Per the germline V gene, CDR1 is SQVTM and CDR2 is ANQGSEA. CDR3 residues: CSVDLSREAEQFF. Written as DNA, the CDR3 is TGCAGCGTTGATCTAAGTCGAGAGGCTGAGCAGTTCTTC.

CDR3 DNA sequence: TGTGCCAGCAGCTCCGGACAGGGGAATACGGCTTTCTTT. Its protein product is CASSSGQGNTAFF. V is TRBV28 and J is TRBJ1-1, with 9 nucleotides matching TRBD1. V was pared by 6 bases and J by 11 bases, with 10 bases of the junction left unmatched. Germline V gene sequence: CDR1 MDHEN, CDR2 SYDVKM. The CDR3 is 13 amino acids.

The chain carries TRBV11-2 and TRBJ2-3, with D possibly TRBD1 on 5 matching bases. The CDR3 consists of 15 residues. Trimming shortened V by 2 bases and J by 4 bases, and 13 bases separated the two germline ends. CDR1 is SGHAT, CDR2 FQNNGV, per germline. CDR3: CASSLNIGAADTQYF. In DNA form, the CDR3 reads TGTGCCAGCAGCTTAAATATAGGGGCCGCAGATACGCAGTATTTT.

V usage is TRBV7-2 and J usage is TRBJ2-3; maybe TRBD2 (6 bases). This CDR3 is built from 15 residues. Looked up from germline, CDR1 is SGHTA and CDR2 is FQGNSA. V shed 7 bases and J shed 0 bases, with 14 bases lying between them. CDR3 nucleotides: TGTGCCAGCAACGAAGCGGGCCGTAGCACAGATACGCAGTATTTT. Translated, it gives CASNEAGRSTDTQYF.

The table lists this clone with a few counts. The chain recombines TRBV29-1 with TRBJ2-7; TRBD2 aligns across 12 bases. Germline V gives CDR1 SQVTM, CDR2 ANQGSEA. After removal of 6 bases from V and 4 bases from J, the junction contained 1 base not matched to a gene. The CDR3 has 12 residues. Written as DNA, the CDR3 is TGCAGCGTGACTAGCGGGAGTTACGAGCAGTACTTC. Translated, it gives CSVTSGSYEQYF.

J is TRBJ1-2 and V is TRBV28, with TRBD1 as a possible D gene (6 bases). The CDR3 has 13 residues. The germline CDR1 and CDR2 sequences are MDHEN and SYDVKM. The V end was cut by 5 bases, the J end by 7 bases, with 14 bases between. CDR3: CASSTSLTGGYTF. In DNA, the CDR3 is TGTGCCAGCAGTACCTCACTGACAGGTGGCTACACCTTC.